Listed below are T cell receptor beta chains from one sample, sequenced in a study of response to subunit inactivated influenza vaccine. TCRdb recomputed calls from the RT-PCR reads with MiXCR, one row per CDR3 protein. The data show about 160,000 distinct CDR3 sequences, under 13% seen once. The source was non-naive T cells sorted from PBMCs, collected about 40 days after vaccination. Receptors were obtained from a man in his forties or fifties who received an inactivated influenza vaccine. Both conserved end residues are part of each CDR3. Fields, in order: CDR3 protein, CDR3 DNA, V gene, clone size, J gene, D gene. The D gene is left open where the match is weak. Clone size is stated in some rows and not others, as once, few, many or a class when expanded.

CATSRDKQGLAQETQYF TGTGCCACCAGCAGAGATAAGCAGGGTCTCGCCCAAGAGACCCAGTACTTC TRBV15 many TRBJ2-5 NA
CASSLASLGGREAFF TGTGCCAGCAGTTTAGCGTCCTTGGGGGGGCGCGAAGCTTTCTTT TRBV12-3/TRBV12-4 many TRBJ1-1 NA
CASSKILYGYTF TGTGCCAGCAGTAAAATCCTTTATGGCTACACCTTC TRBV28 many TRBJ1-2 NA
CASSDSIKKGRRETQYF TGTGCCAGCAGTGACTCGATTAAAAAGGGGCGGAGGGAGACCCAGTACTTC TRBV6-4 many TRBJ2-5 NA
CASSTGLAADTQYF TGTGCCAGCAGCACGGGACTAGCGGCAGATACGCAGTATTTT TRBV11-2 few TRBJ2-3 TRBD2
CSATRTGNYGYTF TGCAGTGCTACCCGGACAGGGAATTATGGCTACACCTTC TRBV20-1 many TRBJ1-2 TRBD1
CASSFGGPRDTQYF TGTGCCAGCAGCTTCGGGGGGCCCAGGGATACGCAGTATTTT TRBV7-2 NA TRBJ2-3 NA
CASGGQGITGELFF TGTGCCAGCGGGGGACAGGGAATCACCGGGGAGCTGTTTTTT TRBV12-3/TRBV12-4 few TRBJ2-2 TRBD1
CASSEGFSGDEQYF TGTGCCAGCAGTGAAGGTTTTAGCGGGGACGAGCAGTACTTC TRBV2 once TRBJ2-7 TRBD2
CASSLIVRSGGTDTQYF TGCGCCAGCAGCTTGATTGTCAGGTCAGGTGGCACAGATACGCAGTATTTT TRBV5-1 few TRBJ2-3 NA
CAWTGRVTSYRELFF TGTGCCTGGACGGGACGAGTCACTTCTTACCGGGAGCTGTTTTTT TRBV30 many TRBJ2-2 NA
CASSLVATSGGYSYEQYF TGTGCCAGCAGCTTAGTAGCCACTAGCGGGGGGTACTCCTACGAGCAGTACTTC TRBV11-2 NA TRBJ2-7 TRBD2
CASSLGTRDTGELFF TGTGCCAGCAGCCTCGGGACGCGGGACACCGGGGAGCTGTTTTTT TRBV4-2 few TRBJ2-2 NA
CASRTGGIVEAFF TGTGCCAGTCGGACAGGGGGGATTGTTGAAGCTTTCTTT TRBV28 few TRBJ1-1 TRBD1